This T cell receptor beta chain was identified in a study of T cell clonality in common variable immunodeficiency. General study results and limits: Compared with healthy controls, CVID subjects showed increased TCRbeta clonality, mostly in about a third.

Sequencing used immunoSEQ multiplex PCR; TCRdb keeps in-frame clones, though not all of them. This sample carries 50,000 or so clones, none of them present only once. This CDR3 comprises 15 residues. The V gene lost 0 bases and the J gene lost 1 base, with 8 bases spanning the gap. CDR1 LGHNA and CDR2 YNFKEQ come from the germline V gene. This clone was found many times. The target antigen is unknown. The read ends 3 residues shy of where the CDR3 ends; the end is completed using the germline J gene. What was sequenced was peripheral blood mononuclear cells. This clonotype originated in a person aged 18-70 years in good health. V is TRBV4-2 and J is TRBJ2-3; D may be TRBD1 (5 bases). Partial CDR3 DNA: TGTGCCAGCAGCCAAGAAAAACAGGGCACAGATACG. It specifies CASSQEKQGTDT. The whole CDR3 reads CASSQEKQGTDTQYF.